Presented here are 6 T cell receptor beta chains from one specimen sequenced in a study of blood T cell repertoires in COVID-19. The repertoire was sequenced with immunoSEQ multiplex PCR; TCRdb's copy has only in-frame clones and lacks some. Found here are 85,000 to 120,000 clones, 84% of them singletons; the top ten hold around 15%. Sequences were obtained from peripheral blood. All receptors derive from a woman in her sixties with acute or convalescent COVID-19.

This rearrangement joins TRBV9 to TRBJ2-7; 7 bases line up with TRBD1. The CDR3 sequence is 14 residues long. J was trimmed by 2 bases and V by 3 bases; bases with no gene match: 5. Per germline, CDR1 SGDLS and CDR2 YYNGEE. The CDR3 here is CASSAPGQPYEQYF. In DNA form, the CDR3 reads TGTGCCAGCAGCGCACCGGGACAGCCCTACGAGCAGTACTTC. Full variable domain (rest looked up from reference TRBV9 and TRBJ2-7): DSGVTQTPKHLITATGQRVTLRCSPRSGDLSVYWYQQSLDQGLQFLIQYYNGEERAKGNILERFSAQQFPDLHSELNLSSLELGDSALYFCASSAPGQPYEQYFGPGTRLTVT.

This chain joins TRBV5-1 and TRBJ2-3; tentatively, D is TRBD2 (6 bases). The CDR3 sequence is 15 residues long. Per germline, CDR1 SGHRS and CDR2 YFSETQ. Between the trimmed V and J ends, which lost 0 bases and 2 bases, there was a span of 10 bases. CDR3 nucleotides: TGCGCCAGCAGCTTGGCTTCGGGGGACACAGATACGCAGTATTTT. This codes for CASSLASGDTDTQYF. The variable domain in full, completed from reference TRBV5-1 and TRBJ2-3, reads KAGVTQTPRYLIKTRGQQVTLSCSPISGHRSVSWYQQTPGQGLQFLFEYFSETQRNKGNFPGRFSGRQFSNSRSEMNVSTLELGDSALYLCASSLASGDTDTQYFGPGTRLTVL.

The genes are TRBV18 and TRBJ2-2; the match to TRBD1 covers 8 bases. The trim removed 5 bases at V and 5 bases at J, leaving 4 bases unmatched. This CDR3 contains 14 residues. Germline V gene lookup returns CDR1 KGHSH and CDR2 LQKENI. The CDR3 DNA reads TGTGCCAGCTCAAAGGACAGGGATACCGGGGAGCTGTTTTTT. Translated: CASSKDRDTGELFF.

The chain uses TRBV12-5 and TRBJ2-2, with TRBD1 identical over 10 bases. Germline values: CDR1 LGHNT, CDR2 FRNRAP. The CDR3 is 21 amino acids. After removal of 4 bases from V and 6 bases from J, the junction contained 23 bases not matched to a gene. The CDR3 loop is CASGYRTGTGVIISFSGELFF. DNA for the CDR3: TGTGCTAGTGGTTACCGAACCGGGACAGGGGTCATTATTTCGTTCTCCGGGGAGCTGTTTTTT.

This clone was detected only once. This chain joins TRBV11-2 and TRBJ2-2; no clear D. CDR3 length: 15 amino acids. Trimming removed 5 bases at V and 0 bases at J, with 10 bases between. CDR1 and CDR2 from the germline V gene are SGHAT and FQNNGV. The chain's CDR3 is CASSLRGANTGELFF. As DNA, the CDR3 is TGTGCCAGCAGCCTTCGCGGAGCGAACACCGGGGAGCTGTTTTTT.

The chain joins TRBV19 to TRBJ2-2; TRBD2 aligns across 9 bases. V trimming: 1 base; J trimming: 6 bases; junction bases outside the gene matches: 6. Germline CDR1 and CDR2: LNHDA and SQIVND (reference sequence). The CDR3 is 16 amino acids. The chain's CDR3 is CASSIGSSGRSGELFF. Written as DNA, the CDR3 is TGTGCCAGTAGTATAGGGAGCAGCGGGAGGTCCGGGGAGCTGTTTTTT.